This TCR beta chain was captured by sequencing in a study of somatic mutations in cytotoxic T cells in rheumatoid arthritis (dated by TCRdb to 2016 to 2017). About the study as a whole: Peripheral blood (about 28 ml EDTA) was collected from patients immediately after diagnosis and before any treatment began. Some T-cell populations stained with V beta antibodies were sorted by flow on a FACSAria II or Sony SH800 to nearly 100% purity, with sorted V beta1+ cells additionally subjected to TCRB sequencing. In newly diagnosed rheumatoid arthritis without treatment, the study examined if expanded CD8+ T-cell clones harbor somatic mutations, relying on TCRB deep sequencing to characterize clonality. TCRB deep sequencing was performed for more than 50 rheumatoid arthritis patients and approximately 20 healthy controls. Patient and control groups had essentially identical median ages.

Findings and caveats that apply to the study as a whole: No adjustment for multiple comparisons was made for the slight TRBV07 underrepresentation in patients. An increase of CD8+ clonality with age was seen in patients (Spearman r ≈ 0.49) but not in healthy controls. In about an eighth of the roughly 65 patients, more than 20% of CD8+ cells belonged to the largest CD8+ clone, while several identical CD8+ TCRB sequences were shared between blood and synovial fluid. There was no significant difference in CD8+ T-cell clonality between rheumatoid arthritis patients and age-matched healthy controls. It was unknown which antigens the expanded CD8+ clones targeted, and their absence from virus-specific databases did not exclude viral specificity.

The CDR3 sequence holds 12 residues, the cysteine and phenylalanine included. Only CDR3 DNA is held: 36 bases, read in frame from base 1. CD4+ and CD8+ cells were isolated by positive magnetic bead selection on an AutoMACS, and purity was checked by flow cytometry. After a first flow cytometry screen using a TCR V beta antibody panel, clonal expansions were characterized through TCRB deep sequencing of sorted CD8+ fractions. Isolation of peripheral blood mononuclear cells was done through Ficoll-Paque PLUS density gradient separation. DNA from CD4-enriched, CD8-enriched or PBMC samples was extracted using Nucleospin Tissue or Tissue XS kits and then quantified on a Qubit 2.0 fluorometer. Genomic DNA underwent TCRB CDR3 sequencing using the immunoSEQ assay. The authors' analysis ran thus. Only a few patient CD8+ clones larger than 1% matched published virus-specific TCRB sequences when compared against them. Only productive TCRB rearrangements were included in the analyses. A clone was defined by a unique TCRB CDR3 sequence, and clonality was computed as a productive clonality index based on Shannon entropy. To calculate repertoire overlap between two samples, the template counts of each clone were considered relative to each sample's total templates. V-gene usage from TCRB sequencing and V-gene usage measured by flow cytometry were correlated (Spearman r of about 0.56). TCRdb provides this immuneACCESS table in a form limited to in-frame rearrangements. Some clones are lacking; in checked studies, under half of them reflect an unresolved V gene, and why the rest are absent is not known. From that table come the V and J calls and clone size; the DNA was used to work out D and trimming. Across this sample there are 14,000 or so clones, with over 65% seen only once. The ten most abundant clones make up approximately 29% of the sample.

As to this clone: Its antigen has not been determined. No much larger clonotype is one base removed from it; base qualities were not supplied.

The chain is assembled from TRBV21-1 and TRBJ1-1. TRBV21-1 is marked as a pseudogene. The clonotype comes from an adult with rheumatoid arthritis. What was sequenced was CD8+ T cells sorted from blood. The CDR3 protein is CATTRRAYLAFF. The DNA sequence follows: TGTGCCACCACCCGGAGGGCTTATTTAGCTTTCTTT.